These T cell receptor beta chains were read from a single sample in a study of blood T cell repertoires in COVID-19. Profiled with immunoSEQ multiplex PCR; TCRdb holds only in-frame clones, not every one. Altogether around 160,000 clones are present, approximately 87% being singletons, with the ten largest covering around 6.1%. The sequenced sample was peripheral blood. Receptors originate from an elderly man with acute or convalescent COVID-19. The CDR3 runs from the conserved cysteine through the conserved F or W. Each record gives: V gene, J gene, CDR3 length, CDR3 protein.

TRBV6-1	TRBJ1-3	17	CASSGRTGLASGNTIYF
TRBV5-1	TRBJ2-7	15	CASRPTAGPSYEQYF
TRBV3-1/TRBV3-2	TRBJ2-3	17	CASSLRTSGTSTDTQYF
TRBV5-4	TRBJ1-1	15	CASSSRRSGNTEAFF
TRBV12-5	TRBJ1-4	16	CASGPGQGYGNEKLFF
TRBV6-4	TRBJ2-1	13	CASSDSSRDEQFF
TRBV5-1	TRBJ2-5	14	CASSLAGGQETQYF
TRBV6-6	TRBJ2-3	13	CASSYSVEDTQYF
TRBV5-4	TRBJ2-3	16	CASSLQRASGTDTQYF
TRBV5-1	TRBJ2-7	16	CASSRGGAGESYEQYF
TRBV4-1	TRBJ1-3	19	CASSQEPGQGYLSGNTIYF
TRBV29-1	TRBJ1-2	14	CSVGGDRVHHGYTF
TRBV28	TRBJ2-1	16	CASSGPGGSSYNEQFF
TRBV7-8	TRBJ1-5	15	CASSLVDRKNQPQHF
TRBV7-9	TRBJ1-2	15	CASSLSTYSNYGYTF
TRBV19	TRBJ1-4	16	CASSIDAARLNEKLFF
TRBV6-5	TRBJ1-5	11	CASRRDQPQHF
TRBV29-1	TRBJ2-1	11	CSVETGYEQFF
TRBV6-5	TRBJ2-3	13	CASTSHKPDTQYF
TRBV5-6	TRBJ2-2	17	CASSSLLGTGGTGELFF
TRBV24-1	TRBJ2-1	15	CATSDPRTGLNEQFF
TRBV2	TRBJ2-3	12	CASDRVADTQYF
TRBV3-1/TRBV3-2	TRBJ2-3	16	CASSRGTSANTDTQYF
TRBV29-1	TRBJ1-3	14	CSVETLNSGNTIYF
TRBV30	TRBJ2-5	16	CAWSASAGQGGETQYF
TRBV5-4	TRBJ2-2	16	CASSLGIQGNTGELFF
TRBV5-1	TRBJ1-1	14	CASSLTGINTEAFF
TRBV5-1	TRBJ2-1	15	CASSLEGNSYNEQFF
TRBV24-1	TRBJ1-6	14	CATSDGQGGSPLHF
TRBV21-1	TRBJ1-2	13	CASSTPRDYGYTF
TRBV7-8	TRBJ2-3	19	CASSFASAVGGISTDTQYF
TRBV6-1	TRBJ1-4	15	CASSEHGQGAEKLFF
TRBV20-1	TRBJ2-5	10	CSVPIEAQYF
TRBV30	TRBJ2-3	16	CAWSVLRGGGTDTQYF
TRBV5-1	TRBJ1-5	14	CASSLLEIHQPQHF
TRBV7-3	TRBJ2-2	20	CASSLHRTRGTGMSTGELFF
TRBV3-1/TRBV3-2	TRBJ2-1	15	CASSRWGGGSNEQFF
TRBV5-1	TRBJ1-6	14	CASSWTGYNSPLHF